This T cell receptor (beta chain) is from a study of blood T cell repertoires in COVID-19. Study as a whole: The United States, Italy and Spain were the sources of the acute and convalescent COVID-19 samples.

Using immunoSEQ multiplex PCR, the repertoire was profiled, and TCRdb retains in-frame clones only, with some absent. The profile shows under 300,000 clones, around 79% of them singletons. Trimming stripped 3 bases from V and 4 bases from J, with 16 bases between. The germline V gene encodes CDR1 LNHDA and CDR2 SQIVND (reference sequence). The CDR3 is 16 residues long. The receptor was isolated from a woman of 80 years or more with acute or convalescent COVID-19. The genes are TRBV19 and TRBJ2-1; TRBD2 is a possible D gene (6 bases). The sequenced sample was peripheral blood. CDR3 in DNA: TGTGCCAGTAGTATTGGGAGGAATGGAATTTACAATGAGCAGTTCTTC. It codes for CASSIGRNGIYNEQFF.